There are a few counts of the clone carrying this T cell receptor (beta chain). Per the authors' pipeline: Using reference gene primer amplification, nucleated cell counts were estimated. Sequenced by immunoSEQ multiplex PCR; TCRdb stores in-frame clones only, minus some. D and trimming come from the DNA, and the V and J calls and clone size come from that table. Of around 200,000 clones in the sample, roughly 89% are singletons; the top ten hold 10%. The entry originates in a study of blood T cell repertoires in COVID-19. As for the study in general: T cells, B-cell-depleted T cells, or PBMCs provided the cDNA or gDNA that served as material.

The CDR3 sequence is 13 residues long. Germline trimming cut 5 bases from V and 5 bases from J; bases unmatched to any gene: 5. The germline CDR1 and CDR2 sequences are PRHDT and FYEKMQ (reference sequence). Sequencing was carried out using PBMCs or T cells enriched from blood (not recorded which). V and J are TRBV13 and TRBJ1-2, with 7 bases aligning to TRBD1. The origin of this receptor is a man aged 18-30 years with acute COVID-19. CDR3 nucleotides: TGTGCCAGCAGCCTAAGGACAGGATATGGCTACACCTTC. Its protein product is CASSLRTGYGYTF.